The 18 T cell receptor beta chains below all came from one sample that was sequenced in a study of post-analysis software for immune sequencing data (dated by TCRdb to between 2015 and 2017). Receptor amplification or capture employed PCR. Sequenced using an Illumina HiSeq 2500. Unique molecular identifiers were incorporated into TCR beta cDNA libraries to reduce PCR and sequencing biases. The public reads were quality trimmed at Q25 with fastp and then assembled into clones with MiXCR by TCRdb, keeping productive beta chains. Every entry covers one CDR3 protein and lists the most common genes and DNA from its rows. This sample comprises about 540,000 distinct CDR3 sequences, around 31% of them detected only once. The ten largest make up about 6% of the sample. Broad study findings and their caveats: Significantly higher frequencies in patients than in controls were found for roughly 5 TRBV segments, including TRBV5-6, TRBV5-1 and TRBV20-1.

For these receptors, no antigen is known. The sequenced material came from blood. All receptors come from a girl aged 2-17 years with multiple sclerosis.

This clonotype was counted a few times. The rearrangement joins TRBV3-1 to TRBJ2-7, with 9 positions matching TRBD2. Germline CDR1 and CDR2: LGHDT and YNNKEL (reference sequence). V shed 9 bases and J 2 bases; nucleotides not matched to a gene: 5. The CDR3 spans 13 residues. CDR3 nucleotide sequence: TGTGCCAGTGGGGTAGCGGGGGCCTACGAGCAGTACTTC. Amino acids: CASGVAGAYEQYF.

The V and J genes are TRBV12-3 or TRBV12-4 and TRBJ1-5; maybe TRBD1 (5 bases). There are 16 residues in the CDR3. V was pared by 5 bases and J by 3 bases, with 17 bases between. CDR3 sequence (DNA): TGTGCCAGCAGTCTCACCGGGACGTCCCACAATCAGCCCCAGCATTTT. Its translation is CASSLTGTSHNQPQHF.

This clonotype was observed a handful of times. The chain joins TRBV15 to TRBJ1-2; D may be TRBD1 (5 bases). V was clipped by 8 bases and J by 4 bases, with 14 bases between them. The CDR3 covers 13 residues. Germline V lookup: CDR1 LNHNV, CDR2 YYDKDF (reference sequence). DNA for the CDR3: TGTGCCACCGCCTCGGGGGGAGGCTATGGCTACACCTTC. Its translation: CATASGGGYGYTF.

The chain carries TRBV3-1 and TRBJ1-5; 8 bases line up with TRBD1. The ends lost 1 base at V and 5 bases at J; junction bases unmatched: 4. This CDR3 comprises 15 residues. Looked up from germline, CDR1 is LGHDT and CDR2 is YNNKEL (reference sequence). The CDR3 here is CASSQGGRGHQPQHF. Here the CDR3 DNA reads TGTGCCAGCAGCCAAGGGGGCAGGGGGCATCAGCCCCAGCATTTT.

The J gene is TRBJ1-1, the V gene TRBV20-1; D gene unclear. Trimming removed 5 bases from V and 0 bases from J, with 4 bases in between. In germline, CDR1 is DFQATT, CDR2 SNEGSKA (reference sequence). The CDR3 totals 11 residues. This CDR3 is CSALMNTEAFF. As DNA, the CDR3 is TGCAGTGCTTTGATGAACACTGAAGCTTTCTTT.

This clonotype came up a few times. J is TRBJ2-1 and V is TRBV5-6; 9 nucleotides match TRBD1. CDR1 and CDR2 from the germline V gene are SGHDT and YYEEEE. The length of the CDR3 is 15 residues. With 5 bases clipped from V and 4 bases from J, the junction kept 7 bases outside the gene matches. CDR3 loop: CASSLRDRVYNEQFF. The CDR3 bases are TGTGCCAGCAGTTTGAGGGACAGGGTGTACAATGAGCAGTTCTTC.

The chain recombines TRBV7-9 with TRBJ1-3, with D maybe TRBD1 (6 bases). V lost 5 bases to trimming and J lost 6 bases, with 14 bases between them. Germline lookup yields CDR1 SEHNR and CDR2 FQNEAQ (reference sequence). This CDR3 is built from 14 residues. The CDR3 loop is CASSPSAGANTIYF. The CDR3 region has the DNA TGTGCCAGCAGCCCAAGCGCAGGGGCAAACACCATATATTTT.

The rearrangement joins TRBV2 to TRBJ2-3, with D unresolved. The CDR3 is made up of 12 amino acids. Trimming shortened V by 4 bases and J by 12 bases, and 14 bases separated the two germline ends. The germline V gene encodes CDR1 SNHLY and CDR2 FYNNEI. This CDR3 is CASSGTTPDQYF. The CDR3 DNA reads as TGTGCCAGCAGTGGGACGACACCGGACCAGTATTTT.

The CDR3 is CSAGTLYEQYF. The CDR3 DNA is TGCAGTGCAGGGACCCTTTACGAGCAGTACTTC. The chain joins TRBV20-1 to TRBJ2-7; TRBD1 or TRBD2 may be the D gene (5 bases each). CDR1 is DFQATT, CDR2 SNEGSKA, per germline (reference sequence). The CDR3 is 11 residues long. V gave up 6 bases and J gave up 4 bases, with 10 bases separating them.

The rearrangement uses TRBV5-1 and TRBJ1-6; 9 bases agree with TRBD1. Trimming removed 4 bases from V and 9 bases from J; junction bases left unmatched: 5. In germline, CDR1 is SGHRS, CDR2 YFSETQ. The CDR3 sequence is 14 residues long. The CDR3 nucleotides read TGCGCCAGCAGCCCGGGACAGGGCGTTTCACCCCTCCACTTT. Translating it yields CASSPGQGVSPLHF.

The V gene is TRBV20-1, the J gene TRBJ2-1; perhaps TRBD1 as D (6 bases). V was clipped by 1 base and J by 7 bases, with 14 bases between them. The CDR3 extends over 14 amino acids. Germline V lookup: CDR1 DFQATT, CDR2 SNEGSKA (reference sequence). CDR3 loop: CSARGFGQLNEQFF. The CDR3 DNA is TGCAGTGCTAGAGGATTTGGACAGCTAAATGAGCAGTTCTTC.

The chain employs TRBV20-1 and TRBJ2-7; D possibly matches TRBD1 or TRBD2 (5 bases each). Trimming shortened V by 5 bases and J by 0 bases, and 20 bases separated the two germline ends. The CDR3 totals 16 residues. The germline CDR1 and CDR2 sequences are DFQATT and SNEGSKA (reference sequence). The CDR3 protein is CSAWDPDKGSSYEQYF. For the CDR3, the DNA is TGCAGTGCTTGGGATCCGGACAAAGGGAGCTCCTACGAGCAGTACTTC.

There are a few counts of this clonotype. The J gene is TRBJ2-5, the V gene TRBV9; no clear D. Matching the DNA end better, TRBJ2-7 makes the J call doubtful. The CDR3 spans 13 residues. Looked up from germline, CDR1 is SGDLS and CDR2 is YYNGEE. CDR3 sequence (DNA): TGTGCCAGCAGCGTAGCAGTCCTCGGCGAGCAGTACTTC. Protein: CASSVAVLGEQYF.

The CDR3, as DNA: TGTGCCAGCAGCCTATCCTCAGGGGGCATTCACACTGAAGCTTTCTTT. It codes for CASSLSSGGIHTEAFF. The genes are TRBV7-8 and TRBJ1-1, with TRBD1 identical over 8 bases. Germline V CDR1 and CDR2: SGHVS, FQNEAQ. The CDR3 length is 16 residues. V was clipped by 5 bases and J by 3 bases; unmatched bases: 11.

Concerning this clonotype: Since a much larger clone is just one base distant, this may be a read error. The V call is TRBV4-1, the J call TRBJ2-5, with 9 bases matching TRBD2. CDR3 length: 18 amino acids. Unmatched junction bases numbered 15, after V lost 0 bases and J lost 7 bases. CDR1 and CDR2 (germline): MGHRA, YSYEKL. Written as DNA, the CDR3 is TGCGCCAGCAGCCAAGACATCGCTAGCGGGGACCCCGGGGGGACCCAGTACTTC. Amino acid sequence: CASSQDIASGDPGGTQYF.

This rearrangement joins TRBV10-3 to TRBJ1-4; no clear D. V was pared by 11 bases and J by 8 bases, with 18 bases between. The CDR3 consists of 13 residues. Germline CDR1 is ENHRY and CDR2 is SYGVKD. CDR3 nucleotides: TGTGCCCTCCGGAGCAGCCCCTCGGAAAAACTGTTTTTT. This gives the protein CALRSSPSEKLFF.

This clonotype was detected only a few times. The chain recombines TRBV4-1 with TRBJ1-2; the D is unclear. The length of the CDR3 is 18 residues. Per the germline V gene, CDR1 is MGHRA and CDR2 is YSYEKL. Trimming shortened V by 3 bases and J by 0 bases, and 20 bases separated the two germline ends. The CDR3 here is CASSHLGMAARSNYGYTF. The CDR3, as DNA: TGCGCCAGCAGCCACCTGGGAATGGCAGCTCGGTCTAACTATGGCTACACCTTC.

Many counts were recorded for this clonotype. The genes are TRBV5-1 and TRBJ1-2, with D possibly being TRBD1 (5 bases). Per the germline V gene, CDR1 is SGHRS and CDR2 is YFSETQ. There are 13 residues in the CDR3. The V and J ends lost 0 bases and 4 bases respectively, with 7 bases between them. CDR3 sequence: CASSLAGTYGYTF. CDR3 bases: TGCGCCAGCAGCTTGGCCGGGACCTATGGCTACACCTTC.